This T cell receptor (beta chain) originates from a study of T cell responses to AZD1222 COVID-19 vaccine. Measured with immunoSEQ multiplex PCR; TCRdb has only the in-frame clones, and not every one. The table lists 100,000 to 150,000 clones, over 75% of them singletons. Whole-study findings and limits: At study baseline, merely over 5 AZD1222 recipients were seropositive. An increase in Spike-specific TCR breadth and depth was observed after two AZD1222 doses.

Of note for this clone: The antigen remains undetermined.

After removal of 8 bases from V and 3 bases from J, the junction contained 9 bases not matched to a gene. From germline, CDR1 is SGHTA and CDR2 FQGTGA. This CDR3 is built from 15 residues. This sequence joins TRBV7-3 and TRBJ1-2; 10 positions agree with TRBD1. Sequenced here: peripheral blood, sampled on day 0 of AZD1222 vaccination. This clonotype originated in an adult in good health. CDR3 residues: CASSPGQGMDYGYTF. In DNA form, the CDR3 reads TGTGCCAGCTCCCCGGGACAGGGGATGGACTATGGCTACACCTTC.